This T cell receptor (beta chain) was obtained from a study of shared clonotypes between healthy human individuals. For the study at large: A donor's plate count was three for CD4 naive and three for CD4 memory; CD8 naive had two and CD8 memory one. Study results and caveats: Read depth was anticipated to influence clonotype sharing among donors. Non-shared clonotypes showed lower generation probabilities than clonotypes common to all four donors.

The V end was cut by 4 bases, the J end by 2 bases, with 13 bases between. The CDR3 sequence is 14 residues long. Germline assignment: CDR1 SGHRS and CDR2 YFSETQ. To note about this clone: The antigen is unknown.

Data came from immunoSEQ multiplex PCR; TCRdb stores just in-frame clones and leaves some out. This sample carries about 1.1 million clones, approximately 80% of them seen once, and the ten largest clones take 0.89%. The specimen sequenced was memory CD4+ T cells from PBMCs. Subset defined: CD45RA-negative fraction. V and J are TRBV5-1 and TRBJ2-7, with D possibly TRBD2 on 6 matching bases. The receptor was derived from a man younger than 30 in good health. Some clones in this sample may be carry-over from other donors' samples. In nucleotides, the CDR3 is TGCGCCAGCAGCCCCACCGGGACTGCCTACGAGCAGTACTTC. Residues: CASSPTGTAYEQYF.